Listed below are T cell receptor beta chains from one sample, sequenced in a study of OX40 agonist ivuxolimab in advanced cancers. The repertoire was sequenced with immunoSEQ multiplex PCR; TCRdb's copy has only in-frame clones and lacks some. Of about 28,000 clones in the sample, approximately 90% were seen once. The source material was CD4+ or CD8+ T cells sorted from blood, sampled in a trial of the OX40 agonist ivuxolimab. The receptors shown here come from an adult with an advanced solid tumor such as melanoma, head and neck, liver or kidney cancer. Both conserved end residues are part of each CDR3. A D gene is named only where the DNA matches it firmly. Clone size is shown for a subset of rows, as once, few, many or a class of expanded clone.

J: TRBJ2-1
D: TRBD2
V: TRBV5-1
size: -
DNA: TGCGCCAGCAAGAATGGGGGAGGGTACAATGAGCAGTTCTTC
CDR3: CASKNGGGYNEQFF

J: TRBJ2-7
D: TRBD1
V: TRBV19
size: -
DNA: TGTGCCAGTTCGACAGGGAGCTACGAGCAGTACTTC
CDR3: CASSTGSYEQYF

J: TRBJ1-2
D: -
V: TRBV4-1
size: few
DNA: TGCGCCAGCAGCCAAGGAGATGGCTACACCTTC
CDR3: CASSQGDGYTF

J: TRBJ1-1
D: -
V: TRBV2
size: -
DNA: TGTGCCAGCAGTGAGGGGTCCTGGGCAGATCCATCGGTGGCTTTCTTT
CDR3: CASSEGSWADPSVAFF

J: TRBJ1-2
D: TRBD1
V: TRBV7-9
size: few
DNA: TGTGCCAGCAGCCCGCAGGGACAGCATGGCTACACCTTC
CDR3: CASSPQGQHGYTF

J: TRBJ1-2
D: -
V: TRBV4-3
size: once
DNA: TGCGCCAGCAGCCAAGATCCTACTCCGGGGGATGGCTACACCTTC
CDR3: CASSQDPTPGDGYTF

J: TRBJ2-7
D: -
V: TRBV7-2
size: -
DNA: TGTGCCAGCAGCTTAGCTGACAGATCCTACGAGCAGTACTTC
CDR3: CASSLADRSYEQYF

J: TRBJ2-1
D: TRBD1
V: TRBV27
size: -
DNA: TGTGCCAGCAGTTTTTGGGCAGGGGGCGCGGATGAGCAGTTCTTC
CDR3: CASSFWAGGADEQFF

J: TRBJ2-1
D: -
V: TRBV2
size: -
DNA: TGTGCCAGCAGTGACCCAAGCGGAGGGGATGAGCAGTTCTTC
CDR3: CASSDPSGGDEQFF

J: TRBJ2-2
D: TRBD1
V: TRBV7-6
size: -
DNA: TGTGCCAGCGAACAGGGGACGGCCACCGGGGAGCTGTTTTTT
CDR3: CASEQGTATGELFF

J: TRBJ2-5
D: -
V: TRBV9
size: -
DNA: TGTGCCAGCAGCGGTCAAGGGGGGCGCATAAGAGAGACCCAGTACTTC
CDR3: CASSGQGGRIRETQYF

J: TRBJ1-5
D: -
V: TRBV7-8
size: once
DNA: TGTGCCAGCAGCTTAGTCGGCCTCAATCAGCCCCAGCATTTT
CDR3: CASSLVGLNQPQHF

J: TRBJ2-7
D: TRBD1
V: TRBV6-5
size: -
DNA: TGTGCCAGCAGTCCACAGGGGGACGAGCAGTACTTC
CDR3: CASSPQGDEQYF

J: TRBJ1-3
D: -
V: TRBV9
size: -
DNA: TGTGCCAGCAGCCCATCCTCTGGAAACACCATATATTTT
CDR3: CASSPSSGNTIYF